The 8 T cell receptor beta chains given below trace back to one sample, sequenced in a study of radiotherapy plus CTLA-4 blockade in lung cancer. Sequencing was performed with immunoSEQ multiplex PCR; in TCRdb, only in-frame clones are kept and a portion is missing. Here the sample spans approximately 45,000 clones, roughly 65% being singletons. The source was peripheral blood, collected from a patient treated with radiotherapy plus ipilimumab. Receptors originate from a human donor with non-small cell lung cancer who had a partial response to radiotherapy plus ipilimumab.

The chain is built from TRBV5-1 and TRBJ2-5; D gene ambiguous. This CDR3 has 13 residues. CDR1 and CDR2 from the germline V gene are SGHRS and YFSETQ. V lost 5 bases and J 2 bases, leaving 10 bases between the germline ends. The CDR3 DNA is TGCGCCAGCAGTCTTGCGTTACAAGAGACCCAGTACTTC. Amino acid sequence: CASSLALQETQYF.

CDR3 DNA sequence: TGTGCCAGCAGCATCGACAGGGGGTCTTTGAACACTGAAGCTTTCTTT. Encoded protein: CASSIDRGSLNTEAFF. The chain carries TRBV5-4 and TRBJ1-1; 9 positions agree with TRBD1. V trimming: 4 bases; J trimming: 0 bases; junction bases outside the gene matches: 7. The V gene's germline CDR1 is SGHNT and CDR2 YYREEE (reference sequence). The CDR3 loop spans 16 amino acids. Filled out from reference TRBV5-4 and TRBJ1-1, the complete variable domain reads ETGVTQSPTHLIKTRGQQVTLRCSSQSGHNTVSWYQQALGQGPQFIFQYYREEENGRGNFPPRFSGLQFPNYSSELNVNALELDDSALYLCASSIDRGSLNTEAFFGQGTRLTVV.

V gene TRBV19 combines with J gene TRBJ2-7; D perhaps matches TRBD1 (6 bases). This CDR3 comprises 16 residues. The germline V gene encodes CDR1 LNHDA and CDR2 SQIVND (reference sequence). The ends were cut back, 3 bases at V and 5 bases at J, with 20 bases in the middle. In nucleotides, the CDR3 is TGTGCCAGTAGTATTGGGGCCGGGACAACCATCGACGAGCAGTACTTC. Translated, it gives CASSIGAGTTIDEQYF.

This rearrangement joins TRBV29-1 to TRBJ2-7; the match to TRBD2 covers 10 bases. The CDR3 has 15 amino acids. Germline CDR1 reads SQVTM; CDR2 reads ANQGSEA. J gave up 5 bases and V 7 bases, and 14 bases lay outside the gene matches. This CDR3 reads CSGTLAGETIHEQYF. CDR3 nucleotides: TGCAGCGGCACCCTAGCGGGAGAAACAATTCACGAGCAGTACTTC.

The genes are TRBV10-1 and TRBJ2-1; 11 bases fit TRBD2. The CDR3 consists of 18 residues. The germline V gene has CDR1 WNHNN and CDR2 SYGVQD (reference sequence). J gave up 6 bases and V 3 bases, and 13 bases lay outside the gene matches. DNA for the CDR3: TGCGCCAGCAGTGACCCCCGGGGTAGCGGGAGGGCCATCAATGAGCAGTTCTTC. Protein product: CASSDPRGSGRAINEQFF.

The chain carries TRBV29-1 and TRBJ2-3, with TRBD2 identical over 9 bases. The CDR3 sequence is 18 residues long. CDR1 SQVTM and CDR2 ANQGSEA come from the germline V gene. Losses at the gene ends were 8 bases for V and 0 bases for J; bases not matched to a gene: 18. CDR3 region: CSSRKVAGAPISTDTQYF. In DNA form, the CDR3 reads TGCAGCTCAAGAAAGGTAGCGGGGGCCCCAATAAGCACAGATACGCAGTATTTT.

The chain employs TRBV7-2 and TRBJ2-7, with TRBD1 matching over 9 bases. Trimming took 6 bases from V and 12 from J; bases not matched to a gene: 15. CDR1 and CDR2 (germline): SGHTA, FQGNSA. CDR3 length: 14 amino acids. CDR3 bases: TGTGCCAGCAGTTCCCGGACAGGGGCCCTCTGGCTGTACTTC. Its protein product is CASSSRTGALWLYF.

The chain employs TRBV15 and TRBJ2-3; the match to TRBD1 covers 8 bases. Germline V gene data show CDR1 as LNHNV and CDR2 as YYDKDF (reference sequence). The CDR3 contains 16 residues. V trimming: 3 bases; J trimming: 5 bases; junction bases outside the gene matches: 10. The CDR3 protein is CATSSRAGGELDTQYF. The CDR3 DNA sequence: TGTGCCACCAGCAGTCGGGCAGGGGGCGAATTAGATACGCAGTATTTT.